This record looks at one T cell receptor beta chain sequence and its context. Sequenced by immunoSEQ multiplex PCR; TCRdb stores in-frame clones only, minus some. Of roughly 50,000 clones listed, 94% are singletons. The CDR3 covers 15 residues. Per the germline V gene, CDR1 is MNHEY and CDR2 is SVGAGI. The V and J ends lost 2 bases and 1 base respectively, with 11 bases between them. This sample was included in a study of control samples from healthy donors and cancer patients. Sequenced material: blood. The TCR comes from a man under 40 in good health. The chain has TRBV6-5 and TRBJ1-1; D call uncertain. The CDR3 DNA reads TGTGCCAGCAGTTACGACCCGAATCCGAACACTGAAGCTTTCTTT. It encodes CASSYDPNPNTEAFF.